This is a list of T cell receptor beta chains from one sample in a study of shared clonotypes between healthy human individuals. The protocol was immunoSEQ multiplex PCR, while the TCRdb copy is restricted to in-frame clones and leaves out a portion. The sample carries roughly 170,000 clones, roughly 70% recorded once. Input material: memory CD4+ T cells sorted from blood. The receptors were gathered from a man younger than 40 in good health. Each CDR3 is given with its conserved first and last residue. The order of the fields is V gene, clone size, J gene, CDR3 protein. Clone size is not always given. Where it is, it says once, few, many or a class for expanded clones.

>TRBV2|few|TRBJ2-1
CASSDRTSAYEQFF
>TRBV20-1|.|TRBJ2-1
CSAGSLGGQFF
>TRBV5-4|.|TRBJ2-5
CASSPTGERGETQYF
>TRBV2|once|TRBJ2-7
CASTAGQGSYEQYF
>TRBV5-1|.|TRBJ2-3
CASSVDATDTQYF
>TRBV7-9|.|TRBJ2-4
CASNKEGSRDIQYF
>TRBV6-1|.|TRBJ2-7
CASSIRTIVSEQYF
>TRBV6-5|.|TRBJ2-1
CASSYAPGQGDEQFF
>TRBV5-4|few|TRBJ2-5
CASSLVHTQETQYF
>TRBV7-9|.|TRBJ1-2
CASSLASIGDHGYTF
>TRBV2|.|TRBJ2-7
CASRELAVETYEQYF
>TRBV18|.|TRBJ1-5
CASSRTDSRGTPQHF
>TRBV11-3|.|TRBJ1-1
CASSSSPLKIPSNTEAFF
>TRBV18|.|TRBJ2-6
CASSYQGSGANVLTF
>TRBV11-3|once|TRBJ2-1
CASSPILASNEQFF
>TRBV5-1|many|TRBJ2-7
CASSSLSGTSYEQYF
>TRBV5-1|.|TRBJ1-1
CASSFDRATEAFF
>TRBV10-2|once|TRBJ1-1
CASTTDRAATEAFF
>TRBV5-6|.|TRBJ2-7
CASSSGSGRSYEQYF
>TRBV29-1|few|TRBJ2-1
CSVEGWPYNEQFF